Presented here are 13 T cell receptor beta chains from one specimen sequenced in a study of shared clonotypes between healthy human individuals. Some clones are missing from TCRdb's copy, which holds only in-frame ones; the method was immunoSEQ multiplex PCR. The sample has 950,000 to 1,300,000 clones; around 75% are singletons. Sequencing was done on a sample of memory CD4+ T cells sorted from blood. Subset noted: CD45RA-negative fraction. These receptors were collected from a man aged 18 to 35 in good health.

CDR3 sequence: CASSFPGTTGNTIYF. CDR3 nucleotides: TGTGCCAGCAGTTTCCCAGGGACGACTGGAAACACCATATATTTT. J is TRBJ1-3 and V is TRBV25-1, with D possibly being TRBD1 (5 bases). Germline V gives CDR1 MGHDK, CDR2 SYGVNS. The CDR3 sequence is 15 residues long. V gave up 5 bases and J gave up 2 bases, with 13 bases separating them.

The CDR3 coding sequence is TGTGCCTGGAGTGTAATCTGGGAAGGCTACACCTTC. Amino acids: CAWSVIWEGYTF. The rearrangement uses TRBV30 and TRBJ1-2; D call uncertain. Per germline, CDR1 GTSNPN and CDR2 SVGIG (reference sequence). This CDR3 region has 12 residues. Trimming removed 0 bases at V and 8 bases at J, with 10 bases between.

The chain has TRBV7-9 and TRBJ1-2; a weak D match, TRBD1 (5 bases). Looked up from germline, CDR1 is SEHNR and CDR2 is FQNEAQ (reference sequence). V dropped 1 base and J dropped 4 bases, with 19 bases sitting between them. CDR3 length equals 17 residues. The chain's CDR3 is CASSLGQGVLSSYGYTF. CDR3 coding DNA: TGTGCCAGCAGCTTAGGGCAGGGCGTTCTGTCGTCCTATGGCTACACCTTC.

This chain connects TRBV7-9 to TRBJ2-5; 12 bases align to TRBD2. CDR1 is SEHNR, CDR2 FQNEAQ, per germline (reference sequence). The CDR3 covers 18 residues. V gave up 2 bases and J gave up 2 bases; unmatched junction bases: 9. The CDR3 reads CASSLYLGLAGIQETQYF. CDR3 sequence (DNA): TGTGCCAGCAGCTTATATTTAGGACTAGCGGGGATTCAAGAGACCCAGTACTTC.

This chain links TRBV30 with TRBJ2-7; D uncertain. CDR1 and CDR2 (germline): GTSNPN, SVGIG (reference sequence). Trimming took 0 bases from V and 4 from J, leaving 7 bases between them. The CDR3 is made up of 12 amino acids. CDR3 nucleotide sequence: TGTGCCTGGAGTGTCACAGCGTACGAGCAGTACTTC. Protein product: CAWSVTAYEQYF.

The rearrangement links TRBV6-1 to TRBJ2-3, with TRBD2 as a possible D gene (5 bases). This CDR3 has 14 amino acids. V shed 6 bases and J shed 11 bases, with 21 bases lying between them. Germline CDR1 MNHNS, CDR2 SASEGT. In DNA form, the CDR3 reads TGTGCCAGCAGCCTAAGAGGGATTTTCTCAGGGCAGTATTTT. This encodes CASSLRGIFSGQYF.

This chain connects TRBV2 to TRBJ1-1, with D possibly being TRBD1 (6 bases). The CDR3 contains 15 residues. The V end lost 9 bases, the J end lost 1 base, and 18 bases lay between the germline ends. Germline V lookup: CDR1 SNHLY, CDR2 FYNNEI. The CDR3 region is CARTSSLGQNTEAFF. In DNA form, the CDR3 reads TGTGCCAGAACCTCGAGCCTGGGACAGAACACTGAAGCTTTCTTT.

The rearrangement joins TRBV27 to TRBJ1-4; a weak D match, TRBD1 (5 bases). CDR3 length equals 14 residues. Trimming took off 4 bases at V and 10 bases at J, with 16 bases between the two ends. CDR1 and CDR2 (germline): MNHEY, SMNVEV (reference sequence). The CDR3 spells CASSSRDLPGKLFF. CDR3 nucleotide sequence: TGTGCCAGCAGTTCAAGGGACTTGCCGGGAAAACTGTTTTTT.

This chain joins TRBV2 and TRBJ2-7; TRBD1 is a possible D gene (6 bases). Germline CDR1 reads SNHLY; CDR2 reads FYNNEI. CDR3 length: 12 residues. Trimming stripped 10 bases from V and 5 bases from J, with 15 bases between. CDR3 protein: CANRGGFHEQYF. The CDR3 region has the DNA TGTGCCAACAGAGGGGGATTCCACGAGCAGTACTTC.

V gene TRBV28 combines with J gene TRBJ1-4; TRBD1 might be the D (6 bases). From germline, CDR1 is MDHEN and CDR2 SYDVKM. Trimming shortened V by 8 bases and J by 2 bases, and 18 bases separated the two germline ends. The CDR3 totals 16 residues. Written as DNA, the CDR3 is TGTGCCAGCGGGACCGCAGGGGCAGGCACTAATGAAAAACTGTTTTTT. This encodes CASGTAGAGTNEKLFF.

The CDR3 spells CASSRGLAGDQETQYF. CDR3 DNA sequence: TGTGCCAGCAGCCGAGGACTAGCGGGGGACCAAGAGACCCAGTACTTC. The chain joins TRBV7-9 to TRBJ2-5; 13 positions agree with TRBD2. The CDR3 covers 16 residues. The germline V gene encodes CDR1 SEHNR and CDR2 FQNEAQ (reference sequence). V was clipped by 5 bases and J by 0 bases; unmatched bases: 3.

J is TRBJ1-5 and V is TRBV19; TRBD1 agrees at 7 bases. CDR1 and CDR2 (germline): LNHDA, SQIVND (reference sequence). This CDR3 contains 16 residues. The trim removed 4 bases at V and 2 bases at J, leaving 8 bases unmatched. The CDR3 spells CASSTNRGIGNQPQHF. The CDR3 bases are TGTGCCAGTAGTACGAACAGGGGTATCGGCAATCAGCCCCAGCATTTT.

This clone was counted between two and nine times. The V and J genes are TRBV5-6 and TRBJ2-7; TRBD2 is a possible D gene (5 bases). V was cut by 4 bases and J by 3 bases, with 17 bases left in between. This CDR3 contains 15 residues. Germline-derived CDR1 and CDR2 are SGHDT and YYEEEE. The CDR3 DNA reads TGTGCCAGCAGCCCTCCGGGATCCGGAATCTACGAGCAGTACTTC. Protein sequence: CASSPPGSGIYEQYF.